This record covers a single TCR beta chain. Per the original methods: Estimation of nucleated cell counts was performed using reference gene primer amplification. The protocol was immunoSEQ multiplex PCR, while the TCRdb copy is restricted to in-frame clones and leaves out a portion. The DNA was the basis for D and trimming; V, J and clone size are from that table. Of about 72,000 clones listed, approximately 85% are singletons. The record originates from a study of blood T cell repertoires in COVID-19. As for the study in general: COVID-19 samples, acute and convalescent, were from the United States, Italy and Spain. The cDNA or gDNA used as material had been derived from T cells, B-cell-depleted T cells, or PBMCs.

Germline CDR1 MNHNY, CDR2 SVGAGI (reference sequence). The CDR3 spans 12 residues. The V end lost 4 bases, the J end lost 7 bases, and 9 bases lay between the germline ends. V usage is TRBV6-6 and J usage is TRBJ2-3; D is perhaps TRBD2 (5 bases). Sequenced: peripheral blood. This clonotype originated in a woman of 80 years or more with active or convalescent COVID-19. The CDR3, as DNA: TGTGCCAGCAGTTCCGAGGGATATACGCAGTATTTT. Its translation is CASSSEGYTQYF.